One and the same sample provided the 25 T cell receptor beta chains below, sequenced in a study of Siglec-9 on CD8 T cells in melanoma. Assay used: immunoSEQ multiplex PCR; TCRdb lists only in-frame clones, some missing. The profile shows 30,000 to 45,000 clones, about 86% of them singletons. Sequencing was carried out using Siglec-9- CD8+ T cells sorted from blood. The receptors here all came from a human donor in good health.

The V call is TRBV14, the J call TRBJ2-1; TRBD2 matches at 7 bases. CDR1 and CDR2 from the germline V gene are SGHDN and FVKESK. The CDR3 spans 19 residues. After removal of 1 base from V and 4 bases from J, the junction contained 16 bases not matched to a gene. The CDR3 nucleotides read TGTGCCAGCAGCCAAGGGGTTATGGAAGCGGGAACGAGATACAATGAGCAGTTCTTC. It encodes CASSQGVMEAGTRYNEQFF.

The chain's CDR3 is CASSVGEREQFF. CDR3 in DNA: TGTGCCAGCAGCGTGGGGGAGCGGGAGCAGTTCTTC. This chain uses TRBV9 with TRBJ2-1; either TRBD1 or TRBD2 may supply D (5 bases each). The germline V and J ends were trimmed by 2 bases and 10 bases, with 10 bases remaining between them. Germline V lookup: CDR1 SGDLS, CDR2 YYNGEE. The CDR3 covers 12 residues.

The chain couples TRBV11-3 to TRBJ2-2; 11 positions agree with TRBD2. Germline V CDR1 and CDR2: SGHNT, YENEEA. The length of the CDR3 is 16 residues. J gave up 7 bases and V 4 bases, and 8 bases lay outside the gene matches. CDR3 in DNA: TGTGCCAGCAGCTCGTATAGCGGGGGGGCTAACGGGGAGCTGTTTTTT. Translating gives CASSSYSGGANGELFF.

The rearrangement uses TRBV7-9 and TRBJ2-7; 14 bases fit TRBD2. CDR1 and CDR2 from the germline V gene are SEHNR and FQNEAQ (reference sequence). The V gene end was trimmed by 6 bases and the J gene end by 4 bases; junction bases not matched to a gene: 5. This CDR3 is built from 15 residues. The CDR3 sequence is CASSLTSGRAYEQYF. The CDR3 DNA follows: TGTGCCAGCAGTCTGACTAGCGGGAGGGCGTACGAGCAGTACTTC.

This chain connects TRBV5-1 to TRBJ2-1; D unclear. There are 14 residues in the CDR3. Germline CDR1 and CDR2: SGHRS and YFSETQ. Between the trimmed V and J ends, which lost 2 bases and 6 bases, there was a span of 12 bases. The CDR3 loop reads CASSFVLEVNEQFF. Written as DNA, the CDR3 is TGCGCCAGCAGCTTTGTGCTAGAAGTCAATGAGCAGTTCTTC.

The chain has TRBV5-1 and TRBJ2-3, with 8 bases identical to TRBD2. The CDR3 has 18 residues. The V gene end was trimmed by 0 bases and the J gene end by 0 bases; junction bases not matched to a gene: 9. Germline V gene data show CDR1 as SGHRS and CDR2 as YFSETQ. The CDR3 DNA reads TGCGCCAGCAGCTTGGCTGGACTAGCTTACTCTAGCACAGATACGCAGTATTTT. It translates to CASSLAGLAYSSTDTQYF.

The V and J genes are TRBV4-1 and TRBJ2-2; 8 bases line up with TRBD2. The trim removed 4 bases at V and 6 bases at J, leaving 7 bases unmatched. The CDR3 loop spans 15 amino acids. The germline gives CDR1 MGHRA, CDR2 YSYEKL. The CDR3, as DNA: TGCGCCAGCAGCCGGGCGGGGGGATCCGCCGGGGAGCTGTTTTTT. This encodes CASSRAGGSAGELFF.

The chain uses TRBV7-3 and TRBJ2-1; TRBD2 matches 10 bases. Germline V gene sequence: CDR1 SGHTA, CDR2 FQGTGA. CDR3 length equals 19 residues. Trimming took 0 bases from V and 4 from J; bases not matched to a gene: 12. As DNA, the CDR3 is TGTGCCAGCAGCTTAACGGGCGAGGAGCGGGAGGGCCGGTACAATGAGCAGTTCTTC. Protein product: CASSLTGEEREGRYNEQFF.

This chain's CDR3 is CASIAYNEQFF. Here the CDR3 DNA reads TGTGCCAGCATTGCCTACAATGAGCAGTTCTTC. The genes are TRBV5-4 and TRBJ2-1; no firm D call. CDR3 length: 11 residues. In germline, CDR1 is SGHNT, CDR2 YYREEE (reference sequence). Trimming took 6 bases from V and 2 from J, leaving 3 bases between them.

The chain couples TRBV27 to TRBJ2-1; D gene ambiguous. The germline gives CDR1 MNHEY, CDR2 SMNVEV (reference sequence). V shed 0 bases and J shed 4 bases, with 7 bases lying between them. CDR3 length equals 14 residues. Here the CDR3 reads CASSLSHKYNEQFF. CDR3 bases: TGTGCCAGCAGTTTATCCCACAAGTACAATGAGCAGTTCTTC.

V and J are TRBV5-1 and TRBJ2-7, with 10 nucleotides matching TRBD2. The CDR3 is made up of 15 amino acids. Trimming at V came to 1 base and at J to 6 bases, leaving 7 bases not matched to a gene. Germline CDR1 reads SGHRS; CDR2 reads YFSETQ. The CDR3 region is CASSLWLAGASEQYF. The CDR3 DNA follows: TGCGCCAGCAGCTTGTGGCTAGCGGGGGCCAGCGAGCAGTACTTC.

The chain combines TRBV15 with TRBJ1-2; no clear D. Germline assignment: CDR1 LNHNV and CDR2 YYDKDF (reference sequence). V was trimmed by 0 bases and J by 4 bases, leaving 18 bases between them. CDR3 size: 17 residues. CDR3 loop: CATSRDKGAGIIYGYTF. As DNA, the CDR3 is TGTGCCACCAGCAGAGATAAAGGAGCGGGAATTATCTATGGCTACACCTTC.

The chain couples TRBV2 to TRBJ2-3; tentatively, D is TRBD2 (5 bases). This CDR3 has 15 amino acids. V lost 4 bases to trimming and J lost 6 bases, with 17 bases between them. The germline V gene encodes CDR1 SNHLY and CDR2 FYNNEI. CDR3 bases: TGTGCCAGCAGTGCCTCCCTAAGTGGGGAGGATACGCAGTATTTT. Translation: CASSASLSGEDTQYF. Drawing the rest from reference TRBV2 and TRBJ2-3, the complete variable domain is EPEVTQTPSHQVTQMGQEVILRCVPISNHLYFYWYRQILGQKVEFLVSFYNNEISEKSEIFDDQFSVERPDGSNFTLKIRSTKLEDSAMYFCASSASLSGEDTQYFGPGTRLTVL.

V and J are TRBV28 and TRBJ1-5; maybe TRBD1 (5 bases). The CDR3 runs to 14 residues. V dropped 6 bases and J dropped 5 bases, with 14 bases sitting between them. The germline V gene encodes CDR1 MDHEN and CDR2 SYDVKM. CDR3 in DNA: TGTGCCAGCAGCCTTGACAGCTTACATCAGCCCCAGCATTTT. Its protein is CASSLDSLHQPQHF. The complete variable domain, with remaining parts taken from reference TRBV28 and TRBJ1-5, reads DVKVTQSSRYLVKRTGEKVFLECVQDMDHENMFWYRQDPGLGLRLIYFSYDVKMKEKGDIPEGYSVSREKKERFSLILESASTNQTSMYLCASSLDSLHQPQHFGDGTRLSIL.

V gene TRBV25-1 combines with J gene TRBJ1-2; maybe TRBD1 (5 bases). This CDR3 is 15 amino acids long. Germline V gene data show CDR1 as MGHDK and CDR2 as SYGVNS. Between the trimmed V and J ends, which lost 3 bases and 6 bases, there was a span of 17 bases. The CDR3 region is CASSDPGRSANGYTF. For the CDR3, the DNA is TGTGCCAGCAGTGATCCAGGGCGCTCTGCGAATGGCTACACCTTC.

The genes are TRBV27 and TRBJ1-5; D possibly corresponds to TRBD1 (5 bases). V was pared by 6 bases and J by 4 bases, with 16 bases between. Per the germline V gene, CDR1 is MNHEY and CDR2 is SMNVEV (reference sequence). The CDR3 loop spans 15 amino acids. This CDR3 is CASRPGTEENQPQHF. The CDR3 DNA sequence: TGTGCCAGCAGGCCCGGGACGGAGGAAAATCAGCCCCAGCATTTT.

In the case of this clone: The junction and the germline gene differ at one end; a read error may be behind it. V and J are TRBV13 and TRBJ2-3, with 11 bases matching TRBD2. CDR3 length equals 15 residues. CDR1 is PRHDT and CDR2 is FYEKMQ in the germline V gene (reference sequence). CDR3 sequence: CASTLLAGDADTQYF. Here the CDR3 DNA reads TGTGCCAGCACCTTACTAGCGGGGGACGCAGATACGCAGTATTTT.

The V gene is TRBV7-9, the J gene TRBJ2-6; TRBD1 is a possible D gene (6 bases). V was pared by 1 base and J by 0 bases, with 10 bases between. The CDR3 is 17 amino acids. Germline V gene sequence: CDR1 SEHNR, CDR2 FQNEAQ (reference sequence). CDR3 region: CASSLGRGSSGANVLTF. In DNA form, the CDR3 reads TGTGCCAGCAGCTTAGGTAGGGGGAGCTCTGGGGCCAACGTCCTGACTTTC.

This chain connects TRBV4-1 to TRBJ1-2; no firm D call. V was shortened by 1 base and J by 8 bases, with 17 bases between the two germline ends. The length of the CDR3 is 15 residues. The germline gives CDR1 MGHRA, CDR2 YSYEKL. CDR3 nucleotides: TGCGCCAGCAGCCAAGGATGGACGGTGGGGATCGGCTACACCTTC. Translating it yields CASSQGWTVGIGYTF.

The count of this clone is one. This chain uses TRBV11-2 with TRBJ2-7; TRBD1 matches 10 bases. Germline CDR1 and CDR2: SGHAT and FQNNGV. The ends lost 3 bases at V and 3 bases at J; junction bases unmatched: 2. The length of the CDR3 is 14 residues. The CDR3 sequence is CASSFGTGVYEQYF. CDR3 DNA: TGTGCCAGCAGCTTTGGGACAGGGGTCTACGAGCAGTACTTC. Full variable domain (missing parts from reference TRBV11-2 and TRBJ2-7): EAGVAQSPRYKIIEKRQSVAFWCNPISGHATLYWYQQILGQGPKLLIQFQNNGVVDDSQLPKDRFSAERLKGVDSTLKIQPAKLEDSAVYLCASSFGTGVYEQYFGPGTRLTVT.

V gene TRBV6-1 combines with J gene TRBJ1-2; TRBD1 matches 9 bases. CDR3 size: 19 residues. Trimming cost V 0 bases and J 5 bases; bases outside gene matches: 16. CDR1 and CDR2 (germline): MNHNS, SASEGT. The CDR3 spells CASSEASMGRGQGYYGYTF. In DNA, the CDR3 is TGTGCCAGCAGTGAAGCATCCATGGGGCGGGGACAGGGATATTATGGCTACACCTTC.

This chain uses TRBV19 with TRBJ2-2, with D possibly being TRBD1 or TRBD2 (5 bases each). Trimming shortened V by 11 bases and J by 3 bases, and 13 bases separated the two germline ends. CDR3 size: 13 residues. The germline CDR1 and CDR2 sequences are LNHDA and SQIVND (reference sequence). This chain's CDR3 is CASRGLDTGELFF. The CDR3 DNA is TGTGCCTCGAGGGGATTGGACACCGGGGAGCTGTTTTTT.

The rearrangement links TRBV7-9 to TRBJ2-1, with D tentatively TRBD2 (6 bases). Germline CDR1 SEHNR, CDR2 FQNEAQ (reference sequence). The V and J ends lost 2 bases and 5 bases respectively, with 10 bases between them. CDR3 length: 14 residues. CDR3 sequence reads: CASSLRDSHNEQFF. DNA for the CDR3: TGTGCCAGCAGCTTACGGGACTCGCACAATGAGCAGTTCTTC. The whole variable domain, remainder taken from reference TRBV7-9 and TRBJ2-1, is DTGVSQNPRHKITKRGQNVTFRCDPISEHNRLYWYRQTLGQGPEFLTYFQNEAQLEKSRLLSDRFSAERPKGSFSTLEIQRTEQGDSAMYLCASSLRDSHNEQFFGPGTRLTVL.

The chain is built from TRBV28 and TRBJ1-2; tentatively, D is TRBD1 (5 bases). CDR1 is MDHEN and CDR2 is SYDVKM in the germline V gene. The V end was cut by 6 bases, the J end by 3 bases, with 17 bases between. The CDR3 is made up of 15 amino acids. CDR3 protein: CASSTIDRGDYGYTF. The CDR3 region has the DNA TGTGCCAGCAGCACAATCGACCGGGGCGACTATGGCTACACCTTC.

This clone was detected once. DNA of the CDR3: TGTGCCAGCAGCTTGGTCGGATCCTACGAGCAGTACTTC. Translating it yields CASSLVGSYEQYF. The chain combines TRBV5-4 with TRBJ2-7; D is unresolved. Trimming shortened V by 0 bases and J by 1 base, and 5 bases separated the two germline ends. This CDR3 comprises 13 residues. Germline loops: CDR1 SGHNT, CDR2 YYREEE (reference sequence). Filled out from reference TRBV5-4 and TRBJ2-7, the complete variable domain reads ETGVTQSPTHLIKTRGQQVTLRCSSQSGHNTVSWYQQALGQGPQFIFQYYREEENGRGNFPPRFSGLQFPNYSSELNVNALELDDSALYLCASSLVGSYEQYFGPGTRLTVT.